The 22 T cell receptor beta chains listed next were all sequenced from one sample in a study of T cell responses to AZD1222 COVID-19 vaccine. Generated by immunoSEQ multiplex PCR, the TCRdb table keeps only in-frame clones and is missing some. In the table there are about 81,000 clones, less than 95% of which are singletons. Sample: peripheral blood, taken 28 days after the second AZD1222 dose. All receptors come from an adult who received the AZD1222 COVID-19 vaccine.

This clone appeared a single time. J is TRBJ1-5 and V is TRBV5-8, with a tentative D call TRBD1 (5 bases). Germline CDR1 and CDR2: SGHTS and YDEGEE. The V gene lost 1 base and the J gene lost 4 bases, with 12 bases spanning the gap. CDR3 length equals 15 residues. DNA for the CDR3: TGTGCCAGCAGCTTGAAAAGGAAGGGGAATCAGCCCCAGCATTTT. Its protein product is CASSLKRKGNQPQHF.

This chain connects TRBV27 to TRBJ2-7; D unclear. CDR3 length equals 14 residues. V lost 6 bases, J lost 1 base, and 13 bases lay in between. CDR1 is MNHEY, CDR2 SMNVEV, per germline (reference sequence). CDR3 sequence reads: CASSPGGISYEQYF. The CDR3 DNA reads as TGTGCCAGCAGCCCAGGTGGGATTTCCTACGAGCAGTACTTC.

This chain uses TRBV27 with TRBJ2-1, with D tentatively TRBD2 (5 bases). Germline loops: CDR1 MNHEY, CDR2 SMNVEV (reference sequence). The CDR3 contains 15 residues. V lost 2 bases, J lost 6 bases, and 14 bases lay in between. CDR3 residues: CASSLRFPAGNEQFF. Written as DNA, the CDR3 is TGTGCCAGCAGTTTAAGATTTCCGGCGGGCAATGAGCAGTTCTTC.

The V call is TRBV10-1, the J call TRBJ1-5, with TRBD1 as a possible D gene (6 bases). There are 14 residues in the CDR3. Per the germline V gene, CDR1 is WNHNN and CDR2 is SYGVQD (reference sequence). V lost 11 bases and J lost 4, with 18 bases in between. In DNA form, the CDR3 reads TGCGCCGGGGGGCCGACAGGAGAAAATCAGCCCCAGCATTTT. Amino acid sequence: CAGGPTGENQPQHF.

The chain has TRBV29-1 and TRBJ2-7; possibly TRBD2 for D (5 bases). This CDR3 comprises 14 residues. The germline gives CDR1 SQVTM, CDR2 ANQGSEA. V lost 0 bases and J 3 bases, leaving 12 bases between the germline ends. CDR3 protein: CSVEEWGEGYEQYF. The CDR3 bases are TGCAGCGTTGAAGAATGGGGAGAGGGCTACGAGCAGTACTTC.

The CDR3 nucleotides read TGCAGTGCTAGTACCAGGGTTAGGGACGAGCAGTACTTC. This encodes CSASTRVRDEQYF. The chain is built from TRBV20-1 and TRBJ2-7, with D possibly TRBD1 on 5 matching bases. Germline V gene sequence: CDR1 DFQATT, CDR2 SNEGSKA (reference sequence). V was pared by 3 bases and J by 5 bases, with 14 bases between. The CDR3 extends over 13 amino acids.

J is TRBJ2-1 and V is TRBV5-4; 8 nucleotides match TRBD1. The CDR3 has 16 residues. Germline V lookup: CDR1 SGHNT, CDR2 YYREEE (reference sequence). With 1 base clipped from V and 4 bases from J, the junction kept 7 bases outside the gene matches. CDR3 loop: CASSLTGGLFYNEQFF. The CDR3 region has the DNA TGTGCCAGCAGCTTGACAGGGGGACTCTTTTACAATGAGCAGTTCTTC.

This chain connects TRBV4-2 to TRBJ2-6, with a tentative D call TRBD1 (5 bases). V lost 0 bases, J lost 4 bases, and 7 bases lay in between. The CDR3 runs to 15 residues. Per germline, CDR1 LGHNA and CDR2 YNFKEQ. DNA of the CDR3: TGTGCCAGCAGCCAAGAGGGGCACGGGGCCAACGTCCTGACTTTC. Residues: CASSQEGHGANVLTF.

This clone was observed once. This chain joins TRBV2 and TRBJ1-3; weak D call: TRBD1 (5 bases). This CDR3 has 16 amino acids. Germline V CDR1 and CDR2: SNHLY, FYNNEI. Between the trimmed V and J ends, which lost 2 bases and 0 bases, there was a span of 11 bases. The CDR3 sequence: CASSEFSTGSGNTIYF. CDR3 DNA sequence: TGTGCCAGCAGTGAATTCTCTACAGGCTCTGGAAACACCATATATTTT.

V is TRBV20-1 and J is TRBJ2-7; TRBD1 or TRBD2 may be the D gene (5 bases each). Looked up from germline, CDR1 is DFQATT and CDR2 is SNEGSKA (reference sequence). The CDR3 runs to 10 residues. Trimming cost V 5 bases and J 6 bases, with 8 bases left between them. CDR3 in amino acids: CSAGGGEQYF. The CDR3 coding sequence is TGCAGTGCTGGGGGTGGCGAGCAGTACTTC.

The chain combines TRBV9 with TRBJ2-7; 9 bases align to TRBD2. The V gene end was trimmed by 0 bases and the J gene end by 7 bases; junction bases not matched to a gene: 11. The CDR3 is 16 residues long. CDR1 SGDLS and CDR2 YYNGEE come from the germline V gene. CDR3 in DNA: TGTGCCAGCAGCGTAGCGGCTAGCGGGACCCTTGGGGAGCAGTACTTC. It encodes CASSVAASGTLGEQYF.

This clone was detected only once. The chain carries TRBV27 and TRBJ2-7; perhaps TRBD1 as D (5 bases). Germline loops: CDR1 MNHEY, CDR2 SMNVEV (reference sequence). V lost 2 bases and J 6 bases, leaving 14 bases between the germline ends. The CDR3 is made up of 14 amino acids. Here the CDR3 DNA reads TGTGCCAGCAGTTTAAGCCAGGGATCTGGCGAGCAGTACTTC. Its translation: CASSLSQGSGEQYF.

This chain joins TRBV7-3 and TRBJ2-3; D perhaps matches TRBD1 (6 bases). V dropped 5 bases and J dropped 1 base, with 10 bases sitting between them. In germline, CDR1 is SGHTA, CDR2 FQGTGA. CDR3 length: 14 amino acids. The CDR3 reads CASSQGHGTDTQYF. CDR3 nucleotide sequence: TGTGCCAGCAGCCAGGGACACGGCACAGATACGCAGTATTTT.

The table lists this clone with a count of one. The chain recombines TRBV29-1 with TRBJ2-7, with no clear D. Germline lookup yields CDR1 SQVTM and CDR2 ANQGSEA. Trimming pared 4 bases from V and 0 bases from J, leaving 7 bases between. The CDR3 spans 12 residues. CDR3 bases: TGCAGCGTTGCGCTAAGCTCCTACGAGCAGTACTTC. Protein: CSVALSSYEQYF.

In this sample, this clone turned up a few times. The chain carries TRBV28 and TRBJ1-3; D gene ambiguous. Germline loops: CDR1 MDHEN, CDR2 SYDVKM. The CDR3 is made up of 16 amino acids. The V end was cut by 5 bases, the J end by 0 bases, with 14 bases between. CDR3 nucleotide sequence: TGTGCCAGCAGTCCAATACGACTGATCTCTGGAAACACCATATATTTT. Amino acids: CASSPIRLISGNTIYF. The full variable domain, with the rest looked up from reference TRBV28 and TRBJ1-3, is DVKVTQSSRYLVKRTGEKVFLECVQDMDHENMFWYRQDPGLGLRLIYFSYDVKMKEKGDIPEGYSVSREKKERFSLILESASTNQTSMYLCASSPIRLISGNTIYFGEGSWLTVV.

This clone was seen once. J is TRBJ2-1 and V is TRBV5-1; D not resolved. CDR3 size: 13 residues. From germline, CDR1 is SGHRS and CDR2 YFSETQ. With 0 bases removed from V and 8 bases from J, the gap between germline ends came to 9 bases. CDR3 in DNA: TGCGCCAGCAGCTTGGCCGCAAGCGATGAGCAGTTCTTC. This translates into CASSLAASDEQFF.

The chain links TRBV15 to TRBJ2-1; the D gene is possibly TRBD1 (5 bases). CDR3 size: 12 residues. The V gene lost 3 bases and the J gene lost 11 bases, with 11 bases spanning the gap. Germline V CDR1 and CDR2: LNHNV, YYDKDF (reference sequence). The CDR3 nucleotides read TGTGCCACCAGCAGGGACACTGGGAAGCAGTTCTTC. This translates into CATSRDTGKQFF.

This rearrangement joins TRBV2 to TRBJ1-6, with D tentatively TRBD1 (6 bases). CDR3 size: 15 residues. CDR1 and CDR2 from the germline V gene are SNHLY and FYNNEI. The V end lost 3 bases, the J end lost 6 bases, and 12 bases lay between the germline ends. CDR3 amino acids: CASSEGGAINSPLHF. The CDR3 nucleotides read TGTGCCAGCAGTGAGGGGGGGGCCATTAATTCACCCCTCCACTTT. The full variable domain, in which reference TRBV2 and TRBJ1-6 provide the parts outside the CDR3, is EPEVTQTPSHQVTQMGQEVILRCVPISNHLYFYWYRQILGQKVEFLVSFYNNEISEKSEIFDDQFSVERPDGSNFTLKIRSTKLEDSAMYFCASSEGGAINSPLHFGNGTRLTVT.

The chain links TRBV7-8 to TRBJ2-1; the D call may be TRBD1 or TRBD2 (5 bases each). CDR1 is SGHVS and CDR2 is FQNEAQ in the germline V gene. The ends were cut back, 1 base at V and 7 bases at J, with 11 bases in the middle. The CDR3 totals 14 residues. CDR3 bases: TGTGCCAGCAGCTTAGTCGAGGGGTGGAATGAGCAGTTCTTC. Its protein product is CASSLVEGWNEQFF. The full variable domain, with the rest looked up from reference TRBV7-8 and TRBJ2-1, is GAGVSQSPRYKVAKRGQDVALRCDPISGHVSLFWYQQALGQGPEFLTYFQNEAQLDKSGLPSDRFFAERPEGSVSTLKIQRTQQEDSAVYLCASSLVEGWNEQFFGPGTRLTVL.

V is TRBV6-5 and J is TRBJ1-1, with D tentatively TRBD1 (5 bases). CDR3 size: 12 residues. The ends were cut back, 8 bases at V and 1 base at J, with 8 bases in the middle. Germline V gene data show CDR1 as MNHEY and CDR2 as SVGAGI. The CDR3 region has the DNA TGTGCCAGCTTGGGGGGGAACACTGAAGCTTTCTTT. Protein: CASLGGNTEAFF.

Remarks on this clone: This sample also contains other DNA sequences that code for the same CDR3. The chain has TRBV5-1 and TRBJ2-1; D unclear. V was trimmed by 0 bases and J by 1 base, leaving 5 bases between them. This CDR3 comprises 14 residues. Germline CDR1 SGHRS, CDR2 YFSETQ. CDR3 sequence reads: CASSLGGSYNEQFF. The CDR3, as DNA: TGCGCCAGCAGCTTGGGGGGATCCTACAATGAGCAGTTCTTC. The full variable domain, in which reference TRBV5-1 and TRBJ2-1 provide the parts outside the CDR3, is KAGVTQTPRYLIKTRGQQVTLSCSPISGHRSVSWYQQTPGQGLQFLFEYFSETQRNKGNFPGRFSGRQFSNSRSEMNVSTLELGDSALYLCASSLGGSYNEQFFGPGTRLTVL.

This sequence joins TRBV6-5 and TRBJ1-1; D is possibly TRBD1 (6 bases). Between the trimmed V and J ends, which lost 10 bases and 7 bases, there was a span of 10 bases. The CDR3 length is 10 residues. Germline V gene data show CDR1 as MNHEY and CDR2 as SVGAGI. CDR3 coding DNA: TGTGCCACCCGACAGGTTGAAGCTTTCTTT. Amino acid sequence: CATRQVEAFF.